Below, 17 T cell receptor beta chains from the same sample are listed, as sequenced in a study of CD8 T cells in Susac syndrome. Reverse transcription of roughly 0.45 to 1 ug RNA used random hexamers. From the immunoSEQ multiplex PCR reads, TCRdb called clonotypes with MiXCR, one entry per CDR3 protein. The data hold about 400,000 distinct CDR3 sequences, with around 85% observed a single time. The specimen sequenced was CD8+ T cells from PBMCs. These receptors were obtained from a human donor with multiple sclerosis.

The V gene is TRBV5-1, the J gene TRBJ1-2; TRBD1 is a possible D gene (6 bases). From germline, CDR1 is SGHRS and CDR2 YFSETQ. Deletions cut 1 base from V and 2 bases from J, with 21 bases between. There are 18 residues in the CDR3. CDR3 sequence (DNA): TGCGCCAGCAGCTTGCGCACCGGGACATCGGACACCAACTATGGCTACACCTTC. It codes for CASSLRTGTSDTNYGYTF.

The chain recombines TRBV30 with TRBJ1-1; no definite D call. The CDR3 covers 15 residues. V was clipped by 1 base and J by 1 base, with 13 bases between them. Germline V gives CDR1 GTSNPN, CDR2 SVGIG (reference sequence). The CDR3 protein is CAWSEGLAANTEAFF. CDR3 sequence (DNA): TGTGCCTGGAGTGAAGGACTCGCGGCGAACACTGAAGCTTTCTTT.

The CDR3 protein is CASSQEGRLEEQFF. Here the CDR3 DNA reads TGCGCCAGCAGCCAAGAGGGCAGGTTGGAGGAGCAGTTCTTC. V is TRBV4-1 and J is TRBJ2-1; D unresolved. V shed 0 bases and J shed 10 bases, with 13 bases lying between them. There are 14 residues in the CDR3. The V gene's germline CDR1 is MGHRA and CDR2 YSYEKL.

This sequence joins TRBV9 and TRBJ2-7; 8 positions match TRBD2. With V trimmed by 0 bases and J by 5 bases, 4 bases remained unmatched. Germline CDR1 and CDR2: SGDLS and YYNGEE. This CDR3 region has 14 residues. Written as DNA, the CDR3 is TGTGCCAGCAGCGTAGGAGGAGCGGGAGACGAGCAGTACTTC. This codes for CASSVGGAGDEQYF.

This clonotype was counted a single time. J is TRBJ2-5 and V is TRBV14, with D perhaps being TRBD1 or TRBD2 (5 bases each). V was pared by 3 bases and J by 5 bases, with 22 bases between. CDR3 length: 17 residues. In germline, CDR1 is SGHDN, CDR2 FVKESK. CDR3 amino acids: CASSHKVGEAPAETQYF. CDR3 sequence (DNA): TGTGCCAGCAGCCACAAGGTGGGGGAAGCGCCGGCGGAGACCCAGTACTTC. The variable domain in full, with the rest retrieved from reference TRBV14 and TRBJ2-5, is EAGVTQFPSHSVIEKGQTVTLRCDPISGHDNLYWYRRVMGKEIKFLLHFVKESKQDESGMPNNRFLAERTGGTYSTLKVQPAELEDSGVYFCASSHKVGEAPAETQYFGPGTRLLVL.

The chain has TRBV11-2 and TRBJ2-7; a weak D match, TRBD2 (6 bases). Trimming removed 5 bases at V and 6 bases at J, with 20 bases between. Germline CDR1 and CDR2: SGHAT and FQNNGV. This CDR3 region has 15 residues. The chain's CDR3 is CASSGPAGWVAEQYF. The CDR3 nucleotides read TGTGCCAGCAGCGGGCCAGCGGGTTGGGTCGCCGAGCAGTACTTC.

Points on this clonotype: This may be a read error, as it is one base from a much larger clone. V and J are TRBV27 and TRBJ2-3; D perhaps matches TRBD1 (6 bases). The germline gives CDR1 MNHEY, CDR2 SMNVEV (reference sequence). The CDR3 is made up of 17 amino acids. V shed 2 bases and J shed 2 bases, with 17 bases lying between them. The CDR3 bases are TGTGCCAGCAGTTTACCGTTCGGGCAGGGGCCCACAGATACGCAGTATTTT. Residues: CASSLPFGQGPTDTQYF.

The chain is built from TRBV10-3 and TRBJ2-7; D is uncertain. The CDR3 consists of 13 residues. V shed 10 bases and J shed 4 bases, with 17 bases lying between them. Germline V gene data show CDR1 as ENHRY and CDR2 as SYGVKD. The CDR3 region has the DNA TGTGCCACCTGGGGTACACTCGGGTACGAGCAGTACTTC. Residues: CATWGTLGYEQYF.

This clonotype was observed a few times. The chain joins TRBV6-5 to TRBJ2-7, with 8 bases lining up with TRBD2. The V gene end was trimmed by 0 bases and the J gene end by 2 bases; junction bases not matched to a gene: 3. Germline CDR1 and CDR2: MNHEY and SVGAGI. The CDR3 is made up of 15 amino acids. CDR3: CASSYSIGGAYEQYF. For the CDR3, the DNA is TGTGCCAGCAGTTACTCGATCGGGGGGGCCTACGAGCAGTACTTC.

This clonotype was counted only a few times. This chain links TRBV6-1 with TRBJ2-1; D tentatively reads TRBD1 or TRBD2 (5 bases each). Germline CDR1 is MNHNS and CDR2 is SASEGT. The CDR3 runs to 15 residues. Trimming left V 2 bases short and J 0 bases short, with 8 bases between. The CDR3 sequence is CASSEYGGSYNEQFF. The CDR3 DNA reads as TGTGCCAGCAGTGAATATGGGGGCTCCTACAATGAGCAGTTCTTC.

The chain uses TRBV6-5 and TRBJ1-4, with D tentatively TRBD1 (6 bases). Looked up from germline, CDR1 is MNHEY and CDR2 is SVGAGI. This CDR3 has 14 residues. Trimming stripped 3 bases from V and 5 bases from J, with 10 bases between. CDR3: CASSYGQPNEKLFF. The CDR3 DNA reads as TGTGCCAGCAGTTATGGACAGCCAAATGAAAAACTGTTTTTT.

The chain has TRBV6-1 and TRBJ1-2; 7 bases are shared with TRBD1. CDR1 is MNHNS, CDR2 SASEGT, per germline. The CDR3 extends over 21 amino acids. The V and J ends lost 4 bases and 4 bases, in that order; junction bases with no gene match: 27. The CDR3 region has the DNA TGTGCCAGCAGTGGTCCGGGTGTCGGGGGAGGAAGGGACAGACGAGGCTATGGCTACACCTTC. The encoded protein is CASSGPGVGGGRDRRGYGYTF.

The chain is built from TRBV20-1 and TRBJ2-2; 10 nucleotides line up with TRBD2. Looked up from germline, CDR1 is DFQATT and CDR2 is SNEGSKA (reference sequence). V trimming: 0 bases; J trimming: 4 bases; junction bases outside the gene matches: 8. This CDR3 comprises 17 residues. CDR3 sequence reads: CSAREFLAGDGTGELFF. The DNA of the CDR3 is TGCAGTGCTAGAGAGTTCCTAGCGGGAGATGGCACCGGGGAGCTGTTTTTT.

The genes are TRBV4-1 and TRBJ1-1, with D perhaps matching TRBD1 (5 bases). CDR1 MGHRA and CDR2 YSYEKL come from the germline V gene. This CDR3 has 16 residues. V was pared by 0 bases and J by 7 bases, with 18 bases between. This chain's CDR3 is CASSQDPTGRTFEAFF. The DNA for the CDR3 is TGCGCCAGCAGCCAAGACCCCACGGGGCGCACCTTTGAAGCTTTCTTT.

V is TRBV19 and J is TRBJ2-1, with 7 bases lining up with TRBD2. CDR1 is LNHDA and CDR2 is SQIVND in the germline V gene (reference sequence). V gave up 3 bases and J gave up 6 bases; unmatched junction bases: 8. The CDR3 extends over 15 amino acids. In DNA form, the CDR3 reads TGTGCCAGTAGTATTCGTCTAGCGGAGGGCAATGAGCAGTTCTTC. Translating it yields CASSIRLAEGNEQFF.

This chain connects TRBV29-1 to TRBJ2-3; D call uncertain. Trimming took off 4 bases at V and 2 bases at J, with 25 bases between the two ends. From germline, CDR1 is SQVTM and CDR2 ANQGSEA. The CDR3 covers 18 residues. The CDR3 sequence: CSVAMGWKGLDYTDTQYF. The CDR3 bases are TGCAGCGTTGCCATGGGGTGGAAGGGCTTGGATTACACAGATACGCAGTATTTT.

The rearrangement links TRBV12-3 or TRBV12-4 to TRBJ1-2; 8 bases agree with TRBD1. Trimming took 5 bases from V and 5 from J; bases not matched to a gene: 10. CDR3 length equals 15 residues. DNA of the CDR3: TGTGCCAGCAGTCCGACAGGGGCCTTCCGTTATGGCTACACCTTC. It encodes CASSPTGAFRYGYTF.